One TCR beta chain is described in this entry. Its antigen is still unknown. The CDR3 has 15 residues. The germline CDR1 and CDR2 sequences are SGHRS and YFSETQ. V gave up 4 bases and J gave up 0 bases, with 14 bases separating them. These data come from a study of CD4 T cells in relation to SARS-CoV-2 and coronaviruses. Study results and limitations: According to naive versus memory sequencing, detected responses are memory recall, not newly primed.

Naive and memory CD4+ T cells came from enriched cryopreserved PBMCs. TCRdb keeps only in-frame clones here, not all; method: immunoSEQ multiplex PCR. Of about 38,000 clones in the sample, roughly 90% are singletons; the top ten hold roughly a tenth. The sequenced sample consisted of memory CD4+ T cells from PBMCs. The rearrangement uses TRBV5-1 and TRBJ2-7; D uncertain. The clonotype was recovered from an adult with COVID-19. CDR3 DNA sequence: TGCGCCAGCAGCCCGGCGGCAGGCAACTCCTACGAGCAGTACTTC. Protein sequence: CASSPAAGNSYEQYF.